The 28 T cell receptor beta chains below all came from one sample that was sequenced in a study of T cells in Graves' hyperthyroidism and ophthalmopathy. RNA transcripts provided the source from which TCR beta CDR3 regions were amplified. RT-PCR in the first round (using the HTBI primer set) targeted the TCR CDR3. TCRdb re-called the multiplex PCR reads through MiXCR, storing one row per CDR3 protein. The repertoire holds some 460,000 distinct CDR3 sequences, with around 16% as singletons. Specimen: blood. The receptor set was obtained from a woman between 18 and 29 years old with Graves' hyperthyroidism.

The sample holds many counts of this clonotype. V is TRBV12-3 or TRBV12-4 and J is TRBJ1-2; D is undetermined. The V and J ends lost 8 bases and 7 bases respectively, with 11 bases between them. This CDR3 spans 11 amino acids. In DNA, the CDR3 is TGTGCCAGCCAAGGGTTTTCTGGCTACACCTTC. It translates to CASQGFSGYTF.

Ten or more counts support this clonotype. CDR3 DNA: TGTGCCAGCAGCTTATTGGGGGCTAGCACAGATACGCAGTATTTT. Its protein is CASSLLGASTDTQYF. The chain combines TRBV7-8 with TRBJ2-3; weak D call: TRBD1 (6 bases). CDR3 length equals 15 residues. CDR1 and CDR2 from the germline V gene are SGHVS and FQNEAQ. V lost 2 bases and J 0 bases, leaving 9 bases between the germline ends.

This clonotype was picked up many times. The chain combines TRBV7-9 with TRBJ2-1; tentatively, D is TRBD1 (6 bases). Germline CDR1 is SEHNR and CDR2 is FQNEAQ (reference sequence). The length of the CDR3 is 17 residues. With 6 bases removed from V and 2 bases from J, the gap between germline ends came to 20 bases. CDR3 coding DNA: TGTGCCAGCAGTTTCTACCGGGACACTCGACCCTACAATGAGCAGTTCTTC. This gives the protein CASSFYRDTRPYNEQFF.

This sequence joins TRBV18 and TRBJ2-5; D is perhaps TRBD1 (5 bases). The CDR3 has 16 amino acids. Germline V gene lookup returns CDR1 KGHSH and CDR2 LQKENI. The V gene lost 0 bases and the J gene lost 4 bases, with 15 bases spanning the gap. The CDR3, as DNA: TGTGCCAGCTCACCACCCCGAACGGGTGGGGCAGAGACCCAGTACTTC. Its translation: CASSPPRTGGAETQYF.

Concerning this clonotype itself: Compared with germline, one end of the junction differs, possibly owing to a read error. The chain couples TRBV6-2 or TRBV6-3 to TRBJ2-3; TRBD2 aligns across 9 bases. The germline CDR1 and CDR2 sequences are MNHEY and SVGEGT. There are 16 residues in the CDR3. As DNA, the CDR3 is TGTGCCAGCAGTGACTCGAGGACTAGCGACACAGATACGCAGTATTTT. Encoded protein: CASSDSRTSDTDTQYF.

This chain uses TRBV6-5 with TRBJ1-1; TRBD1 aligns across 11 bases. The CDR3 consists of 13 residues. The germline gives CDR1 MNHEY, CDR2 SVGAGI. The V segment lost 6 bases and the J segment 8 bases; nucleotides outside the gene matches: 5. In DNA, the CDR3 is TGTGCCAGCAGACCGGACAGGGGGCAGGAAGCTTTCTTT. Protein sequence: CASRPDRGQEAFF.

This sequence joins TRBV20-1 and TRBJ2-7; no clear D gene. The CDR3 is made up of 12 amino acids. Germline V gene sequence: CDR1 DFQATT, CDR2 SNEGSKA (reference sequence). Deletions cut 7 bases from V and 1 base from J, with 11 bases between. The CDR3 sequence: CSVLLGSYEQYF. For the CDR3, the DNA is TGCAGTGTTTTACTGGGTTCCTACGAGCAGTACTTC.

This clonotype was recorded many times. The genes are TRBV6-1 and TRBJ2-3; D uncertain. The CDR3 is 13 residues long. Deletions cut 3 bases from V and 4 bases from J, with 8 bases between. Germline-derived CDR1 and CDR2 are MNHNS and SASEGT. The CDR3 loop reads CASSDGPPDTQYF. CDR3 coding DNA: TGTGCCAGCAGTGACGGACCCCCAGATACGCAGTATTTT.

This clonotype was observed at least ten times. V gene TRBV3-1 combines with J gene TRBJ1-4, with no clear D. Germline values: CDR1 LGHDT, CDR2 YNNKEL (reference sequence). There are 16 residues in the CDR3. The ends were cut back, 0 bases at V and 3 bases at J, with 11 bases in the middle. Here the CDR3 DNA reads TGTGCCAGCAGCCAAGAGTTCAGAAGTGCTAATGAAAAACTGTTTTTT. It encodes CASSQEFRSANEKLFF.

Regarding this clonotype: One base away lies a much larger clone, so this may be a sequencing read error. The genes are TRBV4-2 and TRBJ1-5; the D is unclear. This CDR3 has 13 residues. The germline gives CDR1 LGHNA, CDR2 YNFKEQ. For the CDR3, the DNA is TGTGCCAGCAGCCAAGAACAGAATCAGCCCCCGCATTTT. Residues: CASSQEQNQPPHF.

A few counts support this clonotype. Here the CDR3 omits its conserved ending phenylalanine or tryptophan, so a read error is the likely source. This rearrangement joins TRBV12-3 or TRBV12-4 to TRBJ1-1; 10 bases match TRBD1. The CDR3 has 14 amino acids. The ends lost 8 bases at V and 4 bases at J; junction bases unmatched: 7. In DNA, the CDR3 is TGTGCCAGCGGTCGACAGGGGGCGCCCACTGAAGCTTTCCTT. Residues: CASGRQGAPTEAFL.

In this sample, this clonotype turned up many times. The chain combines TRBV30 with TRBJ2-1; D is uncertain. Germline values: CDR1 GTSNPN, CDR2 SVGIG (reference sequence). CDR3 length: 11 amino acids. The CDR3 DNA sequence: TGTGCATTGGTGTCCTACAATGAGCAGTTCTTC. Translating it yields CALVSYNEQFF.

The chain's CDR3 is CAIMGNRNTEAFF. Here the CDR3 DNA reads TGTGCCATCATGGGGAATAGGAACACTGAAGCTTTCTTT. The chain is built from TRBV10-3 and TRBJ1-1; D uncertain. CDR3 length: 13 residues. Trimming removed 7 bases at V and 1 base at J, with 10 bases between. CDR1 is ENHRY and CDR2 is SYGVKD in the germline V gene.

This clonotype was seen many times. The DNA for the CDR3 is TGTGCCAGCAGTGAAGAGGTCGGAACGGAGCAGTACTTC. Protein: CASSEEVGTEQYF. The chain is built from TRBV2 and TRBJ2-7; D is unclear. The CDR3 extends over 13 amino acids. Germline values: CDR1 SNHLY, CDR2 FYNNEI. The V end lost 1 base, the J end lost 7 bases, and 11 bases lay between the germline ends.

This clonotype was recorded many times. CDR3 sequence reads: CASSYGGAVTDTQYF. The CDR3 bases are TGTGCCAGCAGCTACGGGGGGGCCGTCACAGATACGCAGTATTTT. The chain employs TRBV5-4 and TRBJ2-3; 8 bases match TRBD2. This CDR3 is 15 amino acids long. Germline values: CDR1 SGHNT, CDR2 YYREEE (reference sequence). The V segment lost 3 bases and the J segment 2 bases; nucleotides outside the gene matches: 5.

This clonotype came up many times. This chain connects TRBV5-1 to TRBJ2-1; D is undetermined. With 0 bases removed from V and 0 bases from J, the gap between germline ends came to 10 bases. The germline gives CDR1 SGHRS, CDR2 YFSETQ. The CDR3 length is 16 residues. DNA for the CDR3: TGCGCCAGCAGCTTGGGACCCCAAAGCTCCTACAATGAGCAGTTCTTC. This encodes CASSLGPQSSYNEQFF.

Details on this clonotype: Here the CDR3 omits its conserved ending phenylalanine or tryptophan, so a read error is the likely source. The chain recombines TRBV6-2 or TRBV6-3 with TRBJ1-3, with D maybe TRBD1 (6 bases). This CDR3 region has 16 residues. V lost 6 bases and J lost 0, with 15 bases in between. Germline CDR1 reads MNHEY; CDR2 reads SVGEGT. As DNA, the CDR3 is TGTGCCAGCAGCCGAACTACAGGGAACTCTGGAAACACCATATATCTT. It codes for CASSRTTGNSGNTIYL.

CDR3 loop: CASSQEMAGGLAGGPDTQYF. The CDR3 region has the DNA TGCGCCAGCAGCCAAGAGATGGCAGGGGGACTAGCGGGAGGGCCGGATACGCAGTATTTT. This chain connects TRBV4-1 to TRBJ2-3, with 16 nucleotides matching TRBD2. The length of the CDR3 is 20 residues. CDR1 MGHRA and CDR2 YSYEKL come from the germline V gene. Germline trimming cut 0 bases from V and 6 bases from J; bases unmatched to any gene: 12.

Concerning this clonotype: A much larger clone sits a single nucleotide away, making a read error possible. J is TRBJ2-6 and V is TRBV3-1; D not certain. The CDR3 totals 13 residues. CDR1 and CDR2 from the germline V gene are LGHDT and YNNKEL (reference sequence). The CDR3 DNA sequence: TGTGCCAGCAGCCAAGGAGGAGAGGAGACGCTGGCTTTC. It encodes CASSQGGEETLAF.

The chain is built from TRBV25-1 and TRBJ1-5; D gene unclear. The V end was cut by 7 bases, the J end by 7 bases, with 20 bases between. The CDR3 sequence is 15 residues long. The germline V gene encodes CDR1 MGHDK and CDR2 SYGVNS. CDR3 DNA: TGTGCCAGCACCCCCCGGGCCCGGCCCAAACAGCCCCAGCATTTT. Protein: CASTPRARPKQPQHF.

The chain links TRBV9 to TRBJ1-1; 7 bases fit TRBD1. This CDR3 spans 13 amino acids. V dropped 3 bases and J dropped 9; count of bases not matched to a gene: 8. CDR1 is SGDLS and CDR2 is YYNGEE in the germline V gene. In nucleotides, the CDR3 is TGTGCCAGCAGCGCCCCCGGGACAGAGAAAGCTTTCTTT. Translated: CASSAPGTEKAFF.

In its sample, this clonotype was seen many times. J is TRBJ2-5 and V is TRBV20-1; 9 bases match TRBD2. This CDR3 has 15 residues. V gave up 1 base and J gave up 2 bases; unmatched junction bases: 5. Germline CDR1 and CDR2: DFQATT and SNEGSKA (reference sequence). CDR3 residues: CSARGERGAQETQYF. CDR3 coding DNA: TGCAGTGCTAGAGGGGAGCGGGGGGCGCAAGAGACCCAGTACTTC.

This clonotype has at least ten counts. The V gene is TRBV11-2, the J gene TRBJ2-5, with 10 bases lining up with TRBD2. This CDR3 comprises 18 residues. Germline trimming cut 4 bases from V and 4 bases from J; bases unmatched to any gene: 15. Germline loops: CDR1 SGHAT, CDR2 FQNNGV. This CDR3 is CASSSPRGAGGPGETQYF. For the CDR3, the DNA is TGTGCCAGCAGCTCTCCCAGGGGAGCGGGAGGGCCAGGAGAGACCCAGTACTTC. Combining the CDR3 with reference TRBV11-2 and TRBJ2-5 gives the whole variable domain EAGVAQSPRYKIIEKRQSVAFWCNPISGHATLYWYQQILGQGPKLLIQFQNNGVVDDSQLPKDRFSAERLKGVDSTLKIQPAKLEDSAVYLCASSSPRGAGGPGETQYFGPGTRLLVL.

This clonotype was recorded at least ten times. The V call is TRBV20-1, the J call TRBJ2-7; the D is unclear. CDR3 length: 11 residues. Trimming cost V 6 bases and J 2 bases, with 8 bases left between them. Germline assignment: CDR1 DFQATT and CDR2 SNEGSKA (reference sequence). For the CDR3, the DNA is TGCAGTGCCAACACGGCCTACGAGCAGTACTTC. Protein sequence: CSANTAYEQYF.

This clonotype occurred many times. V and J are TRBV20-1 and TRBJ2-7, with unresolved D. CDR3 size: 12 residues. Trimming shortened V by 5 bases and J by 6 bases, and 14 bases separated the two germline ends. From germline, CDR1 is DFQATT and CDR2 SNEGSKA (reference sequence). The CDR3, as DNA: TGCAGTGCTGAGTGGGAAGGTGGCGAGCAGTACTTC. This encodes CSAEWEGGEQYF.

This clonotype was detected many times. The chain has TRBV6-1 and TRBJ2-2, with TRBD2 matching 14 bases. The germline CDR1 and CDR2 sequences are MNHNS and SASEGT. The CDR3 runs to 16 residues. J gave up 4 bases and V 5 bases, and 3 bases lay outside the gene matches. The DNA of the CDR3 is TGTGCCAGCAGTAAGGGACTAGCGGGAGTCACCGGGGAGCTGTTTTTT. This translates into CASSKGLAGVTGELFF.

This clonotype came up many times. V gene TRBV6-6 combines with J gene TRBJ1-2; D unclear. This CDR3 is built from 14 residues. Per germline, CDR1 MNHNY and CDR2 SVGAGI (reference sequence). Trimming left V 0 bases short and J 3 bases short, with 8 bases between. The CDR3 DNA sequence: TGTGCCAGCAGTTACTCAGGGCGTGACTATGGCTACACCTTC. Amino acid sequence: CASSYSGRDYGYTF.

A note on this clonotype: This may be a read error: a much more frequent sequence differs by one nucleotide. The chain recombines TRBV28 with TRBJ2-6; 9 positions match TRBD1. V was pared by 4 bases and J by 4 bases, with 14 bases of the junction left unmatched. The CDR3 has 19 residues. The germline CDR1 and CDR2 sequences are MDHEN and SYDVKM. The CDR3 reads CASSSLIPGQGCGANVLTF. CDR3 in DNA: TGTGCCAGCAGTTCACTCATCCCGGGACAGGGATGCGGGGCCAACGTCCTGACTTTC.